This record concerns one T cell receptor beta chain sequence. These data belong to a study of blood T cells in healthy people across ages. A J-beta primer mix and a sample-barcoded 5' primer were used in a second PCR of about 7 to 12 cycles. MiXCR was run by TCRdb on the 5' RACE reads, yielding one entry per CDR3 protein. The sample has 790,000 or so distinct CDR3 sequences; 56% are singletons. Germline V gene sequence: CDR1 SQVTM, CDR2 ANQGSEA. The J segment lost 6 bases and the V segment lost 3 bases, leaving 5 bases of the junction unmatched. CDR3 length: 14 residues. The sequence came from a man aged 40-50 years in good health. The chain is built from TRBV29-1 and TRBJ2-1; 10 bases are a match to TRBD2. Sequencing used blood. The CDR3 nucleotides are TGCAGCGTTGAGCCCGGGACTAGCGTCAATGAGCAGTTCTTC. Translating gives CSVEPGTSVNEQFF.